The 21 T cell receptor beta chains reported below all come from one sample, sequenced in a study of OX40 agonist ivuxolimab in advanced cancers. Sequencing was performed with immunoSEQ multiplex PCR; in TCRdb, only in-frame clones are kept and a portion is missing. Of tens of thousands of clones listed, around 84% are singletons. This sample comprised CD4+ or CD8+ T cells sorted from blood, obtained in a trial of the OX40 agonist ivuxolimab. The receptors come from an adult with an advanced solid tumor such as melanoma, head and neck, liver or kidney cancer.

V usage is TRBV7-3 and J usage is TRBJ2-7; TRBD2 agrees at 11 bases. The CDR3 totals 14 residues. Trimming at V came to 5 bases and at J to 5 bases, leaving 5 bases not matched to a gene. From germline, CDR1 is SGHTA and CDR2 FQGTGA. The CDR3 protein is CASSPTSGTHEQYF. The CDR3 DNA follows: TGTGCCAGCAGCCCGACTAGCGGGACCCACGAGCAGTACTTC.

In this sample, this clone turned up a few times. The genes are TRBV7-8 and TRBJ1-1, with D hard to call. CDR1 is SGHVS, CDR2 FQNEAQ, per germline. V was cut by 5 bases and J by 1 base, with 11 bases left in between. This CDR3 region has 14 residues. DNA for the CDR3: TGTGCCAGCAGCCAGGACGGAGGGAACACTGAAGCTTTCTTT. Protein product: CASSQDGGNTEAFF.

The chain recombines TRBV18 with TRBJ1-1; D is undetermined. The CDR3 sequence is 16 residues long. Per the germline V gene, CDR1 is KGHSH and CDR2 is LQKENI. V dropped 2 bases and J dropped 3 bases, with 16 bases sitting between them. This CDR3 reads CASSPIGPGDYTEAFF. For the CDR3, the DNA is TGTGCCAGCTCACCAATCGGCCCCGGGGATTACACTGAAGCTTTCTTT.

The V call is TRBV19, the J call TRBJ2-3; maybe TRBD1 (5 bases). Germline CDR1 reads LNHDA; CDR2 reads SQIVND (reference sequence). Trimming shortened V by 3 bases and J by 9 bases, and 16 bases separated the two germline ends. The CDR3 sequence is 14 residues long. CDR3 amino acids: CASSMSSRQGTQYF. DNA of the CDR3: TGTGCCAGTAGTATGTCTTCTAGGCAGGGAACGCAGTATTTT. Drawing the rest from reference TRBV19 and TRBJ2-3, the complete variable domain is DGGITQSPKYLFRKEGQNVTLSCEQNLNHDAMYWYRQDPGQGLRLIYYSQIVNDFQKGDIAEGYSVSREKKESFPLTVTSAQKNPTAFYLCASSMSSRQGTQYFGPGTRLTVL.

The V call is TRBV27, the J call TRBJ1-5; no firm D call. Trimming shortened V by 0 bases and J by 2 bases, and 8 bases separated the two germline ends. The CDR3 runs to 15 residues. Germline assignment: CDR1 MNHEY and CDR2 SMNVEV (reference sequence). The CDR3 sequence is CASSLSGQGNQPQHF. The DNA for the CDR3 is TGTGCCAGCAGTTTATCGGGTCAGGGCAATCAGCCCCAGCATTTT.

CDR3 DNA sequence: TGCGCCAGCAGCCCGACTAGCGCTCAAGAGACCCAGTACTTC. Amino acids: CASSPTSAQETQYF. The J gene is TRBJ2-5, the V gene TRBV5-1; 8 nucleotides align to TRBD2. The CDR3 sequence is 14 residues long. V lost 4 bases to trimming and J lost 2 bases; unmatched junction nucleotides: 4. The germline V gene has CDR1 SGHRS and CDR2 YFSETQ.

The chain carries TRBV23-1 and TRBJ1-5, with 8 bases identical to TRBD1. Being an ORF, TRBV23-1 has a function that is uncertain. Trimming took 0 bases from V and 4 from J; bases not matched to a gene: 8. The CDR3 contains 17 residues. CDR3 sequence: CASSQSVYRGTNQPQHF. The CDR3 bases are TGCGCCAGCAGTCAATCCGTTTACAGGGGGACGAATCAGCCCCAGCATTTT.

The chain carries TRBV10-1 and TRBJ2-1; perhaps TRBD2 as D (6 bases). Deletions cut 0 bases from V and 5 bases from J, with 11 bases between. CDR3 size: 15 residues. Germline V lookup: CDR1 WNHNN, CDR2 SYGVQD (reference sequence). CDR3 sequence: CASSESGTRDNEQFF. For the CDR3, the DNA is TGCGCCAGCAGTGAGTCCGGGACTCGCGACAATGAGCAGTTCTTC.

As concerns this clone: Germline is not matched at one junction end, which may reflect a read error. This chain uses TRBV7-9 with TRBJ1-5, with a tentative D call TRBD1 (6 bases). Germline CDR1 and CDR2: SEHNR and FQNEAQ (reference sequence). The CDR3 has 14 residues. This CDR3 is CASTLGGGNQPQHF. The CDR3 region has the DNA TGTGCCAGCACCTTAGGGGGAGGAAATCAGCCCCAGCATTTT.

This clone appeared once. The CDR3 DNA reads TGTGCCACCGCGAGCAGTAACCAAGAGACCCAGTACTTC. Amino acid sequence: CATASSNQETQYF. V gene TRBV10-3 combines with J gene TRBJ2-5, with D hard to call. V lost 10 bases, J lost 0 bases, and 12 bases lay in between. Germline V gives CDR1 ENHRY, CDR2 SYGVKD. This CDR3 is built from 13 residues.

V and J are TRBV7-9 and TRBJ1-3; D call uncertain. The CDR3 totals 16 residues. Germline CDR1 and CDR2: SEHNR and FQNEAQ (reference sequence). Trimming cost V 5 bases and J 1 base, with 15 bases left between them. The CDR3 region is CASSPAGQYSGNTIYF. CDR3 coding DNA: TGTGCCAGCAGCCCGGCGGGTCAATATTCTGGAAACACCATATATTTT.

Here the CDR3 DNA reads TGTGCCAGCAGCCAAGAGGCCAGGGGCCCCCACGAGCAGTACTTC. This gives the protein CASSQEARGPHEQYF. V is TRBV4-2 and J is TRBJ2-7, with a tentative D call TRBD1 (6 bases). The germline V and J ends were trimmed by 0 bases and 5 bases, with 14 bases remaining between them. Germline V CDR1 and CDR2: LGHNA, YNFKEQ. The CDR3 sequence is 15 residues long.

The V call is TRBV30, the J call TRBJ2-5; the D gene is possibly TRBD1 (5 bases). The CDR3 consists of 13 residues. The V gene lost 0 bases and the J gene lost 4 bases, with 9 bases spanning the gap. Germline CDR1 is GTSNPN and CDR2 is SVGIG (reference sequence). As DNA, the CDR3 is TGTGCCTGGAGTGTAAGACAGTCAGAGACCCAGTACTTC. Amino acid sequence: CAWSVRQSETQYF.

The chain is built from TRBV2 and TRBJ2-1, with 11 bases lining up with TRBD2. The CDR3 has 15 amino acids. Losses at the gene ends were 4 bases for V and 7 bases for J; bases not matched to a gene: 6. Per the germline V gene, CDR1 is SNHLY and CDR2 is FYNNEI. The CDR3 is CASSGPGLAANEQFF. The CDR3 nucleotides read TGTGCCAGCAGTGGACCGGGACTAGCGGCTAATGAGCAGTTCTTC.

The sample holds one count of this clone. The chain couples TRBV29-1 to TRBJ1-1; TRBD1 might be the D (6 bases). CDR1 is SQVTM and CDR2 is ANQGSEA in the germline V gene. V was pared by 5 bases and J by 4 bases, with 17 bases between. This CDR3 has 14 residues. The CDR3 region has the DNA TGCAGCGTTAAGGCAGGGACATCTTCCACTGAAGCTTTCTTT. Translation gives CSVKAGTSSTEAFF. Complete variable domain (other parts from reference TRBV29-1 and TRBJ1-1): SAVISQKPSRDICQRGTSLTIQCQVDSQVTMMFWYRQQPGQSLTLIATANQGSEATYESGFVIDKFPISRPNLTFSTLTVSNMSPEDSSIYLCSVKAGTSSTEAFFGQGTRLTVV.

V usage is TRBV5-1 and J usage is TRBJ2-5; D call uncertain. The CDR3 covers 13 residues. V lost 7 bases and J lost 2, with 12 bases in between. Germline loops: CDR1 SGHRS, CDR2 YFSETQ. CDR3 sequence: CASGESPQETQYF. Written as DNA, the CDR3 is TGCGCCAGCGGTGAGTCACCGCAAGAGACCCAGTACTTC.

The CDR3: CAWSTGTSGSSTDTQYF. CDR3 DNA sequence: TGTGCCTGGAGTACCGGGACTAGCGGTTCTAGCACAGATACGCAGTATTTT. The rearrangement joins TRBV30 to TRBJ2-3; 11 nucleotides line up with TRBD2. Germline V lookup: CDR1 GTSNPN, CDR2 SVGIG (reference sequence). This CDR3 contains 17 residues. Trimming took 2 bases from V and 0 from J; bases not matched to a gene: 7. The full variable domain, in which reference TRBV30 and TRBJ2-3 provide the parts outside the CDR3, is SQTIHQWPATLVQPVGSPLSLECTVEGTSNPNLYWYRQAAGRGLQLLFYSVGIGQISSEVPQNLSASRPQDRQFILSSKKLLLSDSGFYLCAWSTGTSGSSTDTQYFGPGTRLTVL.

This chain links TRBV5-1 with TRBJ2-7, with 11 bases fitting TRBD2. Germline V gene data show CDR1 as SGHRS and CDR2 as YFSETQ. The trim removed 4 bases at V and 3 bases at J, leaving 9 bases unmatched. The CDR3 sequence is 16 residues long. The CDR3 bases are TGCGCCAGCAGCATAACTAGCGGGACTAGCGGCTACGAGCAGTACTTC. It translates to CASSITSGTSGYEQYF.

The count of this clone is one. V usage is TRBV7-3 and J usage is TRBJ2-3, with D tentatively TRBD2 (6 bases). CDR1 is SGHTA, CDR2 FQGTGA, per germline. Trimming took 5 bases from V and 6 from J, leaving 15 bases between them. The CDR3 runs 14 residues. The CDR3 sequence: CASSPGLGEDTQYF. CDR3 nucleotide sequence: TGTGCCAGCAGCCCGGGACTCGGGGAGGATACGCAGTATTTT.

V gene TRBV5-1 combines with J gene TRBJ2-7, with 7 positions matching TRBD1. The germline V gene has CDR1 SGHRS and CDR2 YFSETQ. The V and J ends lost 3 bases and 5 bases, in that order; junction bases with no gene match: 5. The CDR3 has 13 amino acids. CDR3 sequence reads: CASSSMTGNEQYF. CDR3 coding DNA: TGCGCCAGCAGCTCCATGACAGGGAACGAGCAGTACTTC.

The chain has TRBV5-3 and TRBJ2-1; D not resolved. TRBV5-3 is an ORF for which the function is uncertain. V lost 2 bases, J lost 10 bases, and 7 bases lay in between. This CDR3 region has 11 residues. The CDR3 loop is CARSLRMEQFF. CDR3 bases: TGTGCCAGAAGCTTACGCATGGAGCAGTTCTTC.